These 26 T cell receptor beta chains were all obtained from the same sample, sequenced in a study of CD8 T cells in Susac syndrome (dated by TCRdb to about 2019). Libraries were prepared through the immunoSEQ multiplex PCR assay. RNA was extracted using the RNeasy kit, and roughly 0.5 to 1 ug of the RNA was reverse transcribed with random hexamers. The raw public data were reprocessed by TCRdb itself: fastp quality trimming at Q25, MiXCR clonotype calling, in-frame beta chains only. When rows share a CDR3 protein, they turn into one entry using the most common DNA and genes. In this sample the table shows 150,000 to 200,000 distinct CDR3 sequences, 94% of which occur a single time. Jointly, the top ten make up 0.08% to 0.095% of the sample. Material for sequencing was CD4+ T cells from PBMCs. These receptors originate from a human donor with multiple sclerosis.

This rearrangement joins TRBV20-1 to TRBJ1-2, with TRBD1 identical over 7 bases. This CDR3 has 13 amino acids. Germline CDR1 reads DFQATT; CDR2 reads SNEGSKA (reference sequence). J lost 7 bases, V lost 0 bases, and 5 bases had no gene match. DNA for the CDR3: TGCAGTGCTAGAGATACAGGGGACCCTGGCTACACCTTC. Residues: CSARDTGDPGYTF.

The chain is built from TRBV2 and TRBJ2-7, with 9 nucleotides matching TRBD1. CDR1 is SNHLY, CDR2 FYNNEI, per germline. The V and J ends lost 3 bases and 5 bases, in that order; junction bases with no gene match: 5. The CDR3 is made up of 14 amino acids. Here the CDR3 DNA reads TGTGCCAGCAGTGATCGGACAGGGGTCGACGAGCAGTACTTC. It is translated as CASSDRTGVDEQYF. Complete variable domain (other parts from reference TRBV2 and TRBJ2-7): EPEVTQTPSHQVTQMGQEVILRCVPISNHLYFYWYRQILGQKVEFLVSFYNNEISEKSEIFDDQFSVERPDGSNFTLKIRSTKLEDSAMYFCASSDRTGVDEQYFGPGTRLTVT.

This chain uses TRBV6-1 with TRBJ2-4; TRBD1 matches 11 bases. V was clipped by 6 bases and J by 0 bases; unmatched bases: 7. There are 17 residues in the CDR3. From germline, CDR1 is MNHNS and CDR2 SASEGT. The CDR3 region is CASRDPGQGGAKNIQYF. The CDR3 bases are TGTGCCAGCAGGGACCCGGGACAGGGGGGAGCCAAAAACATTCAGTACTTC.

The chain uses TRBV29-1 and TRBJ2-3; D ambiguous. CDR1 and CDR2 from the germline V gene are SQVTM and ANQGSEA. This CDR3 comprises 11 residues. Trimming cost V 4 bases and J 2 bases, with 4 bases left between them. CDR3 coding DNA: TGCAGCGTTGGATTCACAGATACGCAGTATTTT. This translates into CSVGFTDTQYF.

V and J are TRBV7-9 and TRBJ1-1; D is undetermined. V lost 1 base and J 10 bases, leaving 10 bases between the germline ends. This CDR3 has 12 residues. Per germline, CDR1 SEHNR and CDR2 FQNEAQ (reference sequence). This CDR3 is CASSLDTMRAFF. In DNA, the CDR3 is TGTGCCAGCAGCTTAGATACGATGAGAGCTTTCTTT.

The chain couples TRBV3-1 to TRBJ1-1, with D perhaps TRBD1 (6 bases). Germline V CDR1 and CDR2: LGHDT, YNNKEL (reference sequence). The CDR3 is 13 amino acids. The ends were cut back, 1 base at V and 10 bases at J, with 13 bases in the middle. The DNA for the CDR3 is TGTGCCAGCAGCCAAGGAAGGCAGGGGAGAGCTTTCTTT. Its translation is CASSQGRQGRAFF.

The chain combines TRBV12-3 or TRBV12-4 with TRBJ2-2; D perhaps matches TRBD1 (8 bases). V shed 2 bases and J shed 2 bases, with 15 bases lying between them. The CDR3 extends over 17 amino acids. The CDR3 is CASSLTTGGGNTGELFF. CDR3 in DNA: TGTGCCAGCAGTTTAACCACAGGGGGGGGTAACACCGGGGAGCTGTTTTTT.

The V and J genes are TRBV4-2 and TRBJ2-7; D not resolved. Germline CDR1 reads LGHNA; CDR2 reads YNFKEQ. CDR3 length equals 14 residues. The V gene lost 4 bases and the J gene lost 5 bases, with 15 bases spanning the gap. In nucleotides, the CDR3 is TGTGCCAGCAGCCGAACATTAGAGGCCCACGAGCAGTACTTC. It is translated as CASSRTLEAHEQYF.

This clonotype has a handful of counts. J is TRBJ1-1 and V is TRBV7-8; a weak D match, TRBD1 (5 bases). The CDR3 runs to 14 residues. With 3 bases removed from V and 4 bases from J, the gap between germline ends came to 12 bases. CDR1 and CDR2 (germline): SGHVS, FQNEAQ. Written as DNA, the CDR3 is TGTGCCAGCAGCTTTCAGGGTGGCGGCACTGAAGCTTTCTTT. Translation gives CASSFQGGGTEAFF.

The rearrangement joins TRBV5-1 to TRBJ1-2; 7 bases fit TRBD1. Germline CDR1 and CDR2: SGHRS and YFSETQ. Trimming removed 0 bases from V and 8 bases from J; junction bases left unmatched: 7. The CDR3 consists of 14 residues. As DNA, the CDR3 is TGCGCCAGCAGCTTGGTTGTGACAGGGAGCGGCTACACCTTC. It is translated as CASSLVVTGSGYTF.

This clonotype came up a few times. The chain is built from TRBV3-1 and TRBJ2-7, with D unresolved. V was cut by 8 bases and J by 1 base, with 6 bases left in between. Germline loops: CDR1 LGHDT, CDR2 YNNKEL (reference sequence). The CDR3 runs 11 residues. The CDR3 DNA follows: TGTGCCAGCTCGAGTTCCTACGAGCAGTACTTC. This codes for CASSSSYEQYF.

V and J are TRBV7-2 and TRBJ2-7; TRBD2 aligns across 11 bases. The CDR3 contains 15 residues. V shed 5 bases and J 2 bases; nucleotides not matched to a gene: 5. Germline CDR1 is SGHTA and CDR2 is FQGNSA. CDR3 amino acids: CASSPRLAGTYEQYF. Here the CDR3 DNA reads TGTGCCAGCAGCCCAAGACTAGCGGGAACCTACGAGCAGTACTTC. Variable domain in full (rest from reference TRBV7-2 and TRBJ2-7): GAGVSQSPSNKVTEKGKDVELRCDPISGHTALYWYRQSLGQGLEFLIYFQGNSAPDKSGLPSDRFSAERTGGSVSTLTIQRTQQEDSAVYLCASSPRLAGTYEQYFGPGTRLTVT.

The genes are TRBV9 and TRBJ1-1; 7 bases are shared with TRBD1. The germline V gene encodes CDR1 SGDLS and CDR2 YYNGEE. V trimming: 4 bases; J trimming: 7 bases; junction bases outside the gene matches: 7. The CDR3 covers 13 residues. This CDR3 is CASSPKQGVEAFF. The CDR3 region has the DNA TGTGCCAGCAGCCCCAAGCAGGGGGTTGAAGCTTTCTTT.

The chain has TRBV5-1 and TRBJ2-4, with D maybe TRBD2 (5 bases). CDR1 and CDR2 from the germline V gene are SGHRS and YFSETQ. Trimming took 4 bases from V and 9 from J, leaving 17 bases between them. The CDR3 totals 14 residues. This CDR3 reads CASSKSGIQTIQYF. CDR3 nucleotides: TGCGCCAGCAGCAAATCCGGGATCCAAACCATTCAGTACTTC.

The rearrangement links TRBV21-1 to TRBJ1-3; the listed D gene, TRBD1, was not tested against the DNA. TRBV21-1 is an annotated pseudogene. The CDR3 loop spans 14 amino acids. The CDR3 loop reads CASSLTPAGNTIYF. The CDR3 DNA reads as TGTGCCAGCAGCCTGACCCCGGCTGGAAACACCATATATTTT.

This clonotype has just one count. This rearrangement joins TRBV14 to TRBJ2-4, with D possibly matching TRBD2 (5 bases). CDR1 and CDR2 from the germline V gene are SGHDN and FVKESK. The CDR3 has 15 residues. Trimming pared 5 bases from V and 0 bases from J, leaving 11 bases between. CDR3 loop: CASSEGPIAKNIQYF. The CDR3 region has the DNA TGTGCCAGCAGCGAGGGTCCGATAGCCAAAAACATTCAGTACTTC.

This sequence joins TRBV11-2 and TRBJ2-5; TRBD2 might be the D (6 bases). Germline assignment: CDR1 SGHAT and CDR2 FQNNGV. This CDR3 comprises 14 residues. V lost 4 bases, J lost 5 bases, and 14 bases lay in between. The CDR3 DNA reads TGTGCCAGCAGCTCAACGACTAGTCATGAGACCCAGTACTTC. Translated: CASSSTTSHETQYF.

This rearrangement joins TRBV20-1 to TRBJ2-7; D gene unclear. Germline values: CDR1 DFQATT, CDR2 SNEGSKA (reference sequence). The CDR3 is 14 amino acids. The germline V and J ends were trimmed by 0 bases and 3 bases, with 12 bases remaining between them. The CDR3 sequence is CSARDLFQVYEQYF. In DNA, the CDR3 is TGCAGTGCTAGAGATCTCTTCCAGGTCTACGAGCAGTACTTC.

The CDR3 coding sequence is TGTGCCAGCAGCCAAGGGGTGGCATGGGACAATGAGCAGTTCTTC. Protein sequence: CASSQGVAWDNEQFF. This chain joins TRBV4-2 and TRBJ2-1; no firm D call. The V end was cut by 1 base, the J end by 5 bases, with 12 bases between. Germline lookup yields CDR1 LGHNA and CDR2 YNFKEQ. This CDR3 has 15 residues.

This chain connects TRBV4-1 to TRBJ1-2, with a tentative D call TRBD1 (5 bases). V lost 1 base and J 4 bases, leaving 19 bases between the germline ends. This CDR3 spans 17 amino acids. The germline CDR1 and CDR2 sequences are MGHRA and YSYEKL. The CDR3 DNA follows: TGCGCCAGCAGCCAAGGGGGGGGAACTCAGCGGGCCTATGGCTACACCTTC. This gives the protein CASSQGGGTQRAYGYTF.

This clonotype was seen just once. V usage is TRBV9 and J usage is TRBJ2-3; D is unclear. CDR1 is SGDLS, CDR2 YYNGEE, per germline. The V and J ends lost 4 bases and 6 bases respectively, with 15 bases between them. The length of the CDR3 is 14 residues. The CDR3 DNA follows: TGTGCCAGCAGCATTCTCGGGCCAAGGGATACGCAGTATTTT. The encoded protein is CASSILGPRDTQYF.

This clonotype was picked up one time. DNA for the CDR3: TGTGCCACCAGTGAAGACACCGGGCCGGGGGAGCAGTACTTC. Amino acids: CATSEDTGPGEQYF. J is TRBJ2-7 and V is TRBV24-1, with D perhaps TRBD2 (5 bases). The CDR3 length is 14 residues. Germline-derived CDR1 and CDR2 are KGHDR and SFDVKD. Trimming removed 4 bases at V and 7 bases at J, with 16 bases between.

The gene calls are TRBV19 and TRBJ2-7; no clear D. This CDR3 is 14 amino acids long. Germline lookup yields CDR1 LNHDA and CDR2 SQIVND (reference sequence). V was clipped by 9 bases and J by 2 bases, with 17 bases between them. CDR3 sequence (DNA): TGTGCCAGCCAACAGCGTCGAGGTCCCTACGAGCAGTACTTC. Amino acids: CASQQRRGPYEQYF. The full variable domain, in which reference TRBV19 and TRBJ2-7 provide the parts outside the CDR3, is DGGITQSPKYLFRKEGQNVTLSCEQNLNHDAMYWYRQDPGQGLRLIYYSQIVNDFQKGDIAEGYSVSREKKESFPLTVTSAQKNPTAFYLCASQQRRGPYEQYFGPGTRLTVT.

The chain is built from TRBV10-3 and TRBJ2-6; D could derive from TRBD1 or TRBD2 (6 bases each). Germline CDR1 and CDR2: ENHRY and SYGVKD. Trimming took 6 bases from V and 0 from J, leaving 9 bases between them. The CDR3 contains 15 residues. The DNA of the CDR3 is TGTGCCATCAGAGAGGGGGGCTCTGGGGCCAACGTCCTGACTTTC. Its translation is CAIREGGSGANVLTF.

V and J are TRBV6-5 and TRBJ1-2; 7 bases map to TRBD1. Per the germline V gene, CDR1 is MNHEY and CDR2 is SVGAGI. V lost 4 bases to trimming and J lost 4 bases; unmatched junction nucleotides: 9. This CDR3 region has 15 residues. The CDR3 region is CASSSRQGRLYGYTF. The CDR3 DNA reads TGTGCCAGCAGTTCTCGACAGGGTAGGCTCTATGGCTACACCTTC.

The chain links TRBV20-1 to TRBJ1-1; 7 positions agree with TRBD1. J lost 8 bases, V lost 7 bases, and 10 bases had no gene match. The germline CDR1 and CDR2 sequences are DFQATT and SNEGSKA (reference sequence). This CDR3 is built from 12 residues. This CDR3 reads CSGLRGGMEAFF. CDR3 nucleotide sequence: TGCAGTGGACTCAGGGGGGGCATGGAAGCTTTCTTT.